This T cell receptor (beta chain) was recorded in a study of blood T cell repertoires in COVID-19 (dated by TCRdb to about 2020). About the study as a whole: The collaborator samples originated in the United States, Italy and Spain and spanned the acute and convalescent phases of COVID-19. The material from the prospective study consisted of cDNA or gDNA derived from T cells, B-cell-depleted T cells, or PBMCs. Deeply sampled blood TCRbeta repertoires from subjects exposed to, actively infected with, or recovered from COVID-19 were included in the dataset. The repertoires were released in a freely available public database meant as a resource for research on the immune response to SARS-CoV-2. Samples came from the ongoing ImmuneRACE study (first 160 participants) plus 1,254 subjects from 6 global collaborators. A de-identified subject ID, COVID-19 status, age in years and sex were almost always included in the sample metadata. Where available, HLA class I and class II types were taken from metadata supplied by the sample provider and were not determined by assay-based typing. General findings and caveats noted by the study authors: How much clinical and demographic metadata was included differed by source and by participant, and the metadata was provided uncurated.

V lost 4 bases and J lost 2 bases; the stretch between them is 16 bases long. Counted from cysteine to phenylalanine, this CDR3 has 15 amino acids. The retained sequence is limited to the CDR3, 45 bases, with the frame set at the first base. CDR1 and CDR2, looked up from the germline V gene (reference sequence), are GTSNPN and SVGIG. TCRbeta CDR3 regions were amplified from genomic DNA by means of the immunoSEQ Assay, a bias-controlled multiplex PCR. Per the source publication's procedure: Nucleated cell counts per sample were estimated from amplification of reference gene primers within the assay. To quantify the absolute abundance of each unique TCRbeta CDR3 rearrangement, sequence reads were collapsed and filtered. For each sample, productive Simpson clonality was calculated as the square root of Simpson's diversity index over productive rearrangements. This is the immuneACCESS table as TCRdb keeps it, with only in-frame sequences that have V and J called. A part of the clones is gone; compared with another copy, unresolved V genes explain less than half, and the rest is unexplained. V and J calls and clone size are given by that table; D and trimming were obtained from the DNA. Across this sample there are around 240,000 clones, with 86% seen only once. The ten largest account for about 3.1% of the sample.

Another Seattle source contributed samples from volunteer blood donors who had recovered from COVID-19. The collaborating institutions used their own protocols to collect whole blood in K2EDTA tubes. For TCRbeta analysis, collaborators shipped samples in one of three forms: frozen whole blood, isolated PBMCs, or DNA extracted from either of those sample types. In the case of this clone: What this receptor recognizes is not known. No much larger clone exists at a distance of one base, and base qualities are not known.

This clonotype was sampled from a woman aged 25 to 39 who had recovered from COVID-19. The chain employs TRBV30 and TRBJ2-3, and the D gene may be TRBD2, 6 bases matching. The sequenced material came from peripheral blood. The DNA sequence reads TGTGCCTGGATGAAGGAGGGCCTGGTCACAGATACGCAGTATTTT. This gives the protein CAWMKEGLVTDTQYF.